This T cell receptor (beta chain) was identified during a study of Ad26.COV2.S vaccination and SARS-CoV-2 variants. This CDR3 has 15 residues. Germline V lookup: CDR1 LGHNA, CDR2 YSLEER. The V and J ends lost 2 bases and 4 bases respectively, with 14 bases between them. Produced via immunoSEQ multiplex PCR; TCRdb's table is partial and in-frame only. This sample yields roughly 400,000 clones, of which about nine tenths are seen a single time; less than 2% belongs to the top ten. Treatment described: some 20 received Ad26.COV2.S at low or high dose, single or two shots; about 5 received placebo; per-sample allocation not given. Vaccine and placebo recipients were sampled on day 63 after the first injection.

This sequence originates from a person between 18 and 65 years old who received the Ad26.COV2.S COVID-19 vaccine or a placebo. The rearrangement uses TRBV4-3 and TRBJ1-1; no firm D call. This specimen consisted of peripheral blood, obtained in a trial of Ad26.COV2.S vaccine versus placebo. This CDR3 reads CASSQRPGSGTEAFF. The CDR3 DNA sequence: TGCGCCAGCAGCCAACGCCCCGGATCGGGCACTGAAGCTTTCTTT.